Following are 17 T cell receptor beta chains from one sample sequenced in a study of identical twins. TCRdb processed the 5' RACE reads anew with MiXCR; each CDR3 protein has one entry. This sample has 750,000 to 950,000 distinct CDR3 sequences; 9% to 15% occur once, and the top ten carry roughly 1.6%. The same sample was also used in a study of yellow fever vaccine responses in identical twins.

Sequencing was carried out using PBMCs. These receptors were taken from a young woman in good health.

The chain combines TRBV11-1 with TRBJ2-1, with D perhaps TRBD1 or TRBD2 (6 bases each). Between the trimmed V and J ends, which lost 2 bases and 5 bases, there was a span of 31 bases. The CDR3 consists of 21 residues. Looked up from germline, CDR1 is SGHAT and CDR2 is FQDESV (reference sequence). CDR3 in amino acids: CASSLIRGEVFEQWLNNEQFF. Here the CDR3 DNA reads TGTGCCAGCAGCTTAATTAGGGGGGAGGTCTTTGAACAATGGCTGAACAATGAGCAGTTCTTC.

This chain uses TRBV20-1 with TRBJ1-2; D is unresolved. Germline V gene sequence: CDR1 DFQATT, CDR2 SNEGSKA (reference sequence). With 6 bases removed from V and 5 bases from J, the gap between germline ends came to 22 bases. This CDR3 contains 15 residues. The CDR3 DNA is TGCAGTGCCCGTGTCGGGCCCGGGCTTCATTATGGCTACACCTTC. It yields the protein CSARVGPGLHYGYTF.

V gene TRBV28 combines with J gene TRBJ1-1, with 7 bases matching TRBD1. The V gene's germline CDR1 is MDHEN and CDR2 SYDVKM. This CDR3 region has 14 residues. V shed 6 bases, J shed 7 bases, and the junction held 11 bases outside the gene matches. CDR3: CASSQHAGQLEAFF. The CDR3 DNA is TGTGCCAGCAGCCAACACGCGGGACAGCTTGAAGCTTTCTTT. Combining the CDR3 with reference TRBV28 and TRBJ1-1 gives the whole variable domain DVKVTQSSRYLVKRTGEKVFLECVQDMDHENMFWYRQDPGLGLRLIYFSYDVKMKEKGDIPEGYSVSREKKERFSLILESASTNQTSMYLCASSQHAGQLEAFFGQGTRLTVV.

The sample holds many counts of this clonotype. The V gene is TRBV9, the J gene TRBJ2-2; 7 bases agree with TRBD1. This CDR3 has 15 residues. J was trimmed by 2 bases and V by 4 bases; bases with no gene match: 5. CDR1 is SGDLS and CDR2 is YYNGEE in the germline V gene. CDR3 in DNA: TGTGCCAGCAGCTTCTCAGGGGGTAACACCGGGGAGCTGTTTTTT. It translates to CASSFSGGNTGELFF.

This clonotype turned up a few times. This chain links TRBV29-1 with TRBJ1-1; D gene unclear. The CDR3 consists of 12 residues. Germline V gene sequence: CDR1 SQVTM, CDR2 ANQGSEA. V was trimmed by 4 bases and J by 10 bases, leaving 16 bases between them. The chain's CDR3 is CSVALKEVGAFF. The CDR3 bases are TGCAGCGTTGCTCTCAAGGAGGTTGGAGCTTTCTTT.

The sample holds many counts of this clonotype. The chain links TRBV11-2 to TRBJ2-6, with D possibly being TRBD2 (5 bases). The CDR3 length is 16 residues. Germline CDR1 and CDR2: SGHAT and FQNNGV. With 6 bases removed from V and 0 bases from J, the gap between germline ends came to 12 bases. The CDR3 spells CASSFGGSSGANVLTF. The CDR3 bases are TGTGCCAGCAGTTTCGGTGGGAGCTCTGGGGCCAACGTCCTGACTTTC.

This clonotype was detected a few times. The V call is TRBV28, the J call TRBJ1-5, with D unclear. V was clipped by 3 bases and J by 5 bases, with 5 bases between them. From germline, CDR1 is MDHEN and CDR2 SYDVKM. This CDR3 comprises 12 residues. The CDR3 DNA is TGTGCCAGCAGTTTGAGGGATCAGCCCCAGCATTTT. It translates to CASSLRDQPQHF.

This clonotype was seen at least ten times. The chain links TRBV27 to TRBJ2-3, with 12 bases aligning to TRBD2. V trimming: 5 bases; J trimming: 6 bases; junction bases outside the gene matches: 3. Germline CDR1 reads MNHEY; CDR2 reads SMNVEV (reference sequence). CDR3 length equals 14 residues. The CDR3 is CASSRTSGVDTQYF. The CDR3, as DNA: TGTGCCAGCAGTAGGACTAGCGGGGTCGATACGCAGTATTTT.

This clonotype was observed a handful of times. The CDR3 region has the DNA TGCAGCGTTGAGGGGACAGGGGGGATCACTGAAGCTTTCTTT. It is translated as CSVEGTGGITEAFF. The chain is built from TRBV29-1 and TRBJ1-1; 11 bases are shared with TRBD1. V was pared by 3 bases and J by 4 bases, with 4 bases of the junction left unmatched. The V gene's germline CDR1 is SQVTM and CDR2 ANQGSEA. This CDR3 spans 14 amino acids.

In this sample, this clonotype turned up a few times. The V gene is TRBV20-1, the J gene TRBJ2-4; 10 nucleotides match TRBD2. With V trimmed by 4 bases and J by 3 bases, 12 bases remained unmatched. Looked up from germline, CDR1 is DFQATT and CDR2 is SNEGSKA (reference sequence). The CDR3 totals 17 residues. The CDR3 protein is CSAKAIAGGIDKNIQYF. The DNA for the CDR3 is TGCAGTGCTAAGGCGATAGCGGGGGGAATTGACAAAAACATTCAGTACTTC.

This clonotype was observed a handful of times. CDR3 sequence: CASSPRRTRYNEQFF. CDR3 DNA: TGTGCCAGCAGTCCCCGCAGGACTCGGTACAATGAGCAGTTCTTC. The V and J genes are TRBV27 and TRBJ2-1, with D tentatively TRBD2 (5 bases). The V gene's germline CDR1 is MNHEY and CDR2 SMNVEV (reference sequence). The length of the CDR3 is 15 residues. Trimming pared 5 bases from V and 4 bases from J, leaving 15 bases between.

This clonotype was seen more than once but under ten times. V gene TRBV27 combines with J gene TRBJ2-2; perhaps TRBD1 as D (5 bases). Germline lookup yields CDR1 MNHEY and CDR2 SMNVEV (reference sequence). V was shortened by 2 bases and J by 2 bases, with 12 bases between the two germline ends. This CDR3 has 16 residues. For the CDR3, the DNA is TGTGCCAGCAGTTTAACTATACAGGTCAACACCGGGGAGCTGTTTTTT. This sequence encodes CASSLTIQVNTGELFF.

In this sample, this clonotype turned up a few times. The genes are TRBV10-3 and TRBJ1-3; D is possibly TRBD1 (6 bases). The CDR3 length is 14 residues. CDR1 and CDR2 (germline): ENHRY, SYGVKD. The ends were cut back, 6 bases at V and 0 bases at J, with 9 bases in the middle. DNA for the CDR3: TGTGCCATCAGAAAGGACAGCTCTGGAAACACCATATATTTT. Translated: CAIRKDSSGNTIYF.

This clonotype has only a few counts. The chain combines TRBV10-3 with TRBJ2-7; TRBD2 agrees at 14 bases. CDR3 size: 14 residues. Germline CDR1 is ENHRY and CDR2 is SYGVKD. Trimming cost V 6 bases and J 7 bases; bases outside gene matches: 5. DNA for the CDR3: TGTGCCATCAGGGGGACTAGCGGGAGCGATGAGCAGTACTTC. Translated: CAIRGTSGSDEQYF.

This clonotype was seen ten or more times. This chain uses TRBV19 with TRBJ2-1; weak D call: TRBD2 (6 bases). Germline V gene lookup returns CDR1 LNHDA and CDR2 SQIVND (reference sequence). Trimming shortened V by 3 bases and J by 3 bases, and 15 bases separated the two germline ends. The CDR3 contains 16 residues. The CDR3 region is CASSIGSWGVYNEQFF. The CDR3 DNA sequence: TGTGCCAGTAGTATCGGCAGTTGGGGGGTCTACAATGAGCAGTTCTTC.

This clonotype came up many times. This sequence joins TRBV7-9 and TRBJ1-2; possibly TRBD1 for D (5 bases). The CDR3 runs to 15 residues. Germline V gene lookup returns CDR1 SEHNR and CDR2 FQNEAQ (reference sequence). The V end lost 5 bases, the J end lost 0 bases, and 13 bases lay between the germline ends. This CDR3 is CASSEQEVPNYGYTF. The CDR3 bases are TGTGCCAGCAGCGAACAGGAAGTACCTAACTATGGCTACACCTTC.

This chain links TRBV12-3 or TRBV12-4 with TRBJ1-4; D is perhaps TRBD1 (5 bases). Trimming pared 4 bases from V and 7 bases from J, leaving 13 bases between. CDR3 length: 14 residues. The CDR3 bases are TGTGCCAGCAGTTCGGACACACGGGGTGAAAAACTGTTTTTT. Translating it yields CASSSDTRGEKLFF.